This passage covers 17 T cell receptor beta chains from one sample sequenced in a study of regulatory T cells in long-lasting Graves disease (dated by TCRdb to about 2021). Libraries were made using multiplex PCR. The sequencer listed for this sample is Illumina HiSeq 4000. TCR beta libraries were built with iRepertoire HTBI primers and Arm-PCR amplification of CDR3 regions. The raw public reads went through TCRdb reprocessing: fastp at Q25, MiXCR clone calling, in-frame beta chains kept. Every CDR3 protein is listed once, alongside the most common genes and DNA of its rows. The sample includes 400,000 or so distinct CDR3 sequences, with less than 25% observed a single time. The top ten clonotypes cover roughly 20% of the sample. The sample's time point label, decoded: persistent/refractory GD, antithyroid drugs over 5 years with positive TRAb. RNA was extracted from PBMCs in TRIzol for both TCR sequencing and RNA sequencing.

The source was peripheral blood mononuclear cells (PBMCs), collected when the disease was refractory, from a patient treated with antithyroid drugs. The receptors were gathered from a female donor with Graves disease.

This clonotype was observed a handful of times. The CDR3, as DNA: TGTGCCTGGAGTGTTGGTTTTCAGAACTATAATTCACCCCTCCACTTT. As protein: CAWSVGFQNYNSPLHF. The genes are TRBV30 and TRBJ1-6; D is unresolved. This CDR3 region has 16 residues. The V and J ends lost 0 bases and 3 bases respectively, with 12 bases between them. Germline assignment: CDR1 GTSNPN and CDR2 SVGIG (reference sequence).

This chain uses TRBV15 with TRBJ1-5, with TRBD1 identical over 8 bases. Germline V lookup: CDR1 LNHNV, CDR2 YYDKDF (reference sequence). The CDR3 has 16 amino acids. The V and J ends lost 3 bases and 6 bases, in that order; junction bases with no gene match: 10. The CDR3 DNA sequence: TGTGCCACCAGCAGTGATCAAGGACAGGGTCCTCAGCCCCAGCATTTT. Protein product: CATSSDQGQGPQPQHF.

The DNA for the CDR3 is TGCAGTGCTAGGAACCCGGACAGGGGGCTCAGGGGCACCGGGGAGCTGTTTTTT. Protein: CSARNPDRGLRGTGELFF. The chain uses TRBV20-1 and TRBJ2-2, with 11 nucleotides matching TRBD1. Germline lookup yields CDR1 DFQATT and CDR2 SNEGSKA (reference sequence). The CDR3 loop spans 18 amino acids. Trimming at V came to 3 bases and at J to 4 bases, leaving 13 bases not matched to a gene.

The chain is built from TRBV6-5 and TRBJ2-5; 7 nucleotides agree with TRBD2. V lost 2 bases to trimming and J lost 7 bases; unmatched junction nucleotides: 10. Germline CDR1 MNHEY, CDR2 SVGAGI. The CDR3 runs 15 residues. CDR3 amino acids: CASSYGREMAGTQYF. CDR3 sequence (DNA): TGTGCCAGCAGTTACGGGCGGGAGATGGCAGGGACCCAGTACTTC.

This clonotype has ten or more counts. The CDR3 is CASSGLATNDTYEQYF. CDR3 DNA sequence: TGTGCCAGTTCGGGACTAGCGACCAACGATACCTACGAGCAGTACTTC. This chain joins TRBV19 and TRBJ2-7; 10 bases agree with TRBD2. Per germline, CDR1 LNHDA and CDR2 SQIVND (reference sequence). With 8 bases clipped from V and 2 bases from J, the junction kept 12 bases outside the gene matches. This CDR3 has 16 amino acids.

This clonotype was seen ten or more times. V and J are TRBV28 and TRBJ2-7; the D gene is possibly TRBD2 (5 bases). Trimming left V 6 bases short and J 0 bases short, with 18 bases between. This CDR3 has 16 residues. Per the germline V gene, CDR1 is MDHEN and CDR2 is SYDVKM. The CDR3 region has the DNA TGTGCCAGCAGACCGGACTCTCTGAGGGTCTCCTACGAGCAGTACTTC. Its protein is CASRPDSLRVSYEQYF.

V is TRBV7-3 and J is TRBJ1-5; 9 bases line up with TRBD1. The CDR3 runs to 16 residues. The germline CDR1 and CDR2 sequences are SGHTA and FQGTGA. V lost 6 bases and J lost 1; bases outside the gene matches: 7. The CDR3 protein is CASSDTGGLSNQPQHF. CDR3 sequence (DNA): TGTGCCAGCAGTGATACAGGGGGCCTGAGCAATCAGCCCCAGCATTTT.

DNA for the CDR3: TGTGCCAGCAGCTTCGGGACACTCGACACGAAAGAGACCCAGTACTTC. It encodes CASSFGTLDTKETQYF. The chain recombines TRBV5-4 with TRBJ2-5; D is possibly TRBD1 (6 bases). Germline assignment: CDR1 SGHNT and CDR2 YYREEE (reference sequence). The V and J ends lost 2 bases and 3 bases respectively, with 17 bases between them. The CDR3 sequence is 16 residues long.

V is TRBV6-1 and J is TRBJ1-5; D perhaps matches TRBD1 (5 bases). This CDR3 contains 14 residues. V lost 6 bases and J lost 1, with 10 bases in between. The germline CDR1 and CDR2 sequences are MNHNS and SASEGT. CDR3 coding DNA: TGTGCCAGCAGGGACGGGGGGAGCAATCAGCCCCAGCATTTT. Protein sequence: CASRDGGSNQPQHF.

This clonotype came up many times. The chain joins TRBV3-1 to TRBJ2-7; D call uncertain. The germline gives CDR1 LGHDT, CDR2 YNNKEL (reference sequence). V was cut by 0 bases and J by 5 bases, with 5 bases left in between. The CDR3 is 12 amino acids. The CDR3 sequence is CASSQERNEQYF. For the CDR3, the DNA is TGTGCCAGCAGCCAAGAGAGAAACGAGCAGTACTTC.

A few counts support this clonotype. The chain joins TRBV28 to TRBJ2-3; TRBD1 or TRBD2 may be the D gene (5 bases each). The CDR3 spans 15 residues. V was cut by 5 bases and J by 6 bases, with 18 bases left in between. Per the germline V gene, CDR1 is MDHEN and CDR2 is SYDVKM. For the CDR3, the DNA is TGTGCCAGCAGTCCGACTGGCGTGGGGGAGGATACGCAGTATTTT. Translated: CASSPTGVGEDTQYF.

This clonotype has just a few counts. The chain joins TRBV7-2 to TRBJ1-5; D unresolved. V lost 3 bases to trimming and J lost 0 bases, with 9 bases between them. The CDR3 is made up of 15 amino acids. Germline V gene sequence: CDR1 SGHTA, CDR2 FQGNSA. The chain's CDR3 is CASSFSAYSNQPQHF. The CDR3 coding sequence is TGTGCCAGCAGCTTTTCAGCTTATAGCAATCAGCCCCAGCATTTT.

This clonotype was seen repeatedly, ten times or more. The DNA of the CDR3 is TGTGCCAGCAGTTTGGGGGCGGTCAGACAACTCTATGGCTACACCTTC. It encodes CASSLGAVRQLYGYTF. The rearrangement uses TRBV28 and TRBJ1-2; possible D gene TRBD1, 6 bases. The germline CDR1 and CDR2 sequences are MDHEN and SYDVKM. The CDR3 extends over 16 amino acids. Trimming shortened V by 3 bases and J by 4 bases, and 18 bases separated the two germline ends.

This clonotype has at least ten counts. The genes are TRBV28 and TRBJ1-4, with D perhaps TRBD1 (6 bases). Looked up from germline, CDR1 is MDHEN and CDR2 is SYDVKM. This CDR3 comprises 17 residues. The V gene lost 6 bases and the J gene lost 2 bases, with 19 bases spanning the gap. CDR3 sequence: CASSPLEGELTNEKLFF. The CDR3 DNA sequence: TGTGCCAGCAGCCCCTTGGAGGGGGAACTGACTAATGAAAAACTGTTTTTT.

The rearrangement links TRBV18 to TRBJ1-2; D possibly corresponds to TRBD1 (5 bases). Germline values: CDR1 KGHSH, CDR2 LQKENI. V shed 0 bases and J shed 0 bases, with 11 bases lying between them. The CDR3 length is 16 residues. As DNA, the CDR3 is TGTGCCAGCTCACCACCGTTCCGGGGCTCTAACTATGGCTACACCTTC. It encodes CASSPPFRGSNYGYTF.

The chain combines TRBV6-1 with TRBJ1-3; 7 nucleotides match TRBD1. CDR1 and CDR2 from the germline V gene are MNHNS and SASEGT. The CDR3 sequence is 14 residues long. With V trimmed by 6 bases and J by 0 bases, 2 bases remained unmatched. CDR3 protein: CASRQGSSGNTIYF. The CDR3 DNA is TGTGCCAGCAGACAGGGGTCCTCTGGAAACACCATATATTTT.

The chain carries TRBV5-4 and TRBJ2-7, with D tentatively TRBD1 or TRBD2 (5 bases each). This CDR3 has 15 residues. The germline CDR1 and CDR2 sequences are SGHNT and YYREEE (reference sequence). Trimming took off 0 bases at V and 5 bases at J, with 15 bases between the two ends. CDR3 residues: CASSLAGTVSDEQYF. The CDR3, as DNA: TGTGCCAGCAGCTTGGCCGGGACGGTTAGCGACGAGCAGTACTTC.